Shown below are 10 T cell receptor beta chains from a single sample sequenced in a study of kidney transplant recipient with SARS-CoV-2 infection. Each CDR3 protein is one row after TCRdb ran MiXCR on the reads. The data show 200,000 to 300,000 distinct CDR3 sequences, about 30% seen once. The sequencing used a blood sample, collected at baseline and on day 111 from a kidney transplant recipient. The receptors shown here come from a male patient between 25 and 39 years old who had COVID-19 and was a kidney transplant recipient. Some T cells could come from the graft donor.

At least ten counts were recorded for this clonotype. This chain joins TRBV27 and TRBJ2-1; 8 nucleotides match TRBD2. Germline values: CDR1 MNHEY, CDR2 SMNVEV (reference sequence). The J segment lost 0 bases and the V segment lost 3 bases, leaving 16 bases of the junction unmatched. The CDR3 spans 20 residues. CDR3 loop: CASSLRPLLETSGSYNEQFF. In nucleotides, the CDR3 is TGTGCCAGCAGTTTGAGGCCCCTTTTGGAAACTAGCGGCTCCTACAATGAGCAGTTCTTC.

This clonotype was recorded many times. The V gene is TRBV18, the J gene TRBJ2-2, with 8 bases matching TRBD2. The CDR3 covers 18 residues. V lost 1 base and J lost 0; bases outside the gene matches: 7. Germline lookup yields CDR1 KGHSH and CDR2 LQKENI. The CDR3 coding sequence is TGTGCCAGCTCACCACGTCCTAGCGGGCCACCGAACACCGGGGAGCTGTTTTTT. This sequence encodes CASSPRPSGPPNTGELFF.

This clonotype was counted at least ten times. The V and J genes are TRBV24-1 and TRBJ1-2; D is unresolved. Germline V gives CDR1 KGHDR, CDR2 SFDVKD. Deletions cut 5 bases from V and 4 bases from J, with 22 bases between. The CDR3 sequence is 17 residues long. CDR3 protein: CATSVAGSTRKTYGYTF. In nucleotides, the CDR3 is TGTGCCACCAGTGTCGCGGGTAGTACCAGAAAGACCTATGGCTACACCTTC.

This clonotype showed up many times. CDR3: CASSLVAPVNEQFF. CDR3 nucleotides: TGTGCCAGCAGTTTAGTAGCGCCCGTCAATGAGCAGTTCTTC. The chain recombines TRBV28 with TRBJ2-1; possibly TRBD2 for D (5 bases). Per the germline V gene, CDR1 is MDHEN and CDR2 is SYDVKM. Between the trimmed V and J ends, which lost 2 bases and 6 bases, there was a span of 11 bases. This CDR3 region has 14 residues.

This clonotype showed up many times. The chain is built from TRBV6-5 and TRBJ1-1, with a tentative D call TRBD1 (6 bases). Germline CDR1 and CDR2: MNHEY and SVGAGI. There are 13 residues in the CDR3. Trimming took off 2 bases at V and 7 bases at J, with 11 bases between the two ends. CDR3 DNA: TGTGCCAGCAGTTACGCGAGCAGGGGTGAAGCTTTCTTT. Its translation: CASSYASRGEAFF.

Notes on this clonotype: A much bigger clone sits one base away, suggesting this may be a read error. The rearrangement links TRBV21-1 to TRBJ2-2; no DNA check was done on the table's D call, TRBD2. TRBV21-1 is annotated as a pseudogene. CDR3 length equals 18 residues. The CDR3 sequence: CASSKNAEGATGTGGLFF. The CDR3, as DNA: TGTGCCAGCAGCAAAAACGCGGAGGGCGCAACGGGAACCGGGGGGCTGTTTTTT.

The CDR3 region is CSASHRSYNEQFF. Written as DNA, the CDR3 is TGCAGTGCTTCCCATCGATCCTACAATGAGCAGTTCTTC. J is TRBJ2-1 and V is TRBV20-1; D is ambiguous. Trimming stripped 5 bases from V and 1 base from J, with 9 bases between. This CDR3 is 13 amino acids long. Germline V CDR1 and CDR2: DFQATT, SNEGSKA (reference sequence).

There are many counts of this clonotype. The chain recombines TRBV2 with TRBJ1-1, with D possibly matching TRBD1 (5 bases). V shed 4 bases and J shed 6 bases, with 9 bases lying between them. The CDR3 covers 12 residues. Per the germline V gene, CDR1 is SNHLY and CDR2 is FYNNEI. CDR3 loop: CASSAGGAEAFF. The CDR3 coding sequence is TGTGCCAGCAGTGCGGGAGGGGCTGAAGCTTTCTTT.

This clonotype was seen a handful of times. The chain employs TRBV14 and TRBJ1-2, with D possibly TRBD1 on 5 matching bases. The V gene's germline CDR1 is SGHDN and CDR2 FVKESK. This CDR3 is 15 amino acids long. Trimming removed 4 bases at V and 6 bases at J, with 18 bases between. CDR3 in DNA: TGTGCCAGCAGCCTCCAAAGGTCAGGGACGGATGGCTACACCTTC. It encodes CASSLQRSGTDGYTF. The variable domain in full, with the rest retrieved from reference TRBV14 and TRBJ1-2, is EAGVTQFPSHSVIEKGQTVTLRCDPISGHDNLYWYRRVMGKEIKFLLHFVKESKQDESGMPNNRFLAERTGGTYSTLKVQPAELEDSGVYFCASSLQRSGTDGYTFGSGTRLTVV.

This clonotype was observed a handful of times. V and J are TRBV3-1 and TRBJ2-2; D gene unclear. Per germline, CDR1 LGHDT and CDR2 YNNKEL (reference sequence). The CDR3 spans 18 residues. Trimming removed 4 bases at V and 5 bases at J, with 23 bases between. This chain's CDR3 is CASSPCTPISGLTGELFF. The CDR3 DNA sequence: TGTGCCAGCAGCCCTTGTACTCCCATTTCAGGCTTGACCGGGGAGCTGTTTTTT.